This is a list of T cell receptor beta chains from one sample in a study of T-cell reconstitution after alpha-beta-depleted transplantation in children. TCRdb re-called the PCR reads through MiXCR, storing one row per CDR3 protein. Among about 400,000 distinct CDR3 sequences, about 17% were seen once, and the ten largest hold under 30%. Sequencing was performed on PBMCs, mostly from graft donor cells, taken 360 days after TCRalphabeta/CD19-depleted stem cell transplant. The receptors come from a boy younger than two who had a stem cell transplant for Wiskott-Aldrich syndrome, so the T cells may come from the graft donor. CDR3s include the opening cysteine and the closing phenylalanine or tryptophan. D genes are given only for firm matches. Clone sizes are given selectively: once, few, many, or a class where the clone is expanded.

j_call v_call d_call clone_size cdr3_aa cdr3_nt
TRBJ2-2 TRBV20-1 NA NA CSARASGLKNTGELFF TGCAGTGCTAGAGCGTCAGGGTTGAAGAACACCGGGGAGCTGTTTTTT
TRBJ2-3 TRBV12-3/TRBV12-4 TRBD1 once CASSLGDRSTDTQYF TGTGCCAGCAGTTTAGGGGACAGGAGCACAGATACGCAGTATTTT
TRBJ2-2 TRBV7-2 NA many CASSEDVRSSGELFF TGTGCCAGCAGCGAAGACGTCCGGTCTAGCGGGGAGCTGTTTTTT
TRBJ2-7 TRBV10-3 NA few CAISDHRTAYEQYF TGTGCCATCAGTGATCACAGAACAGCCTACGAGCAGTACTTC
TRBJ2-1 TRBV11-2 NA few CASTLTRSYNEQFF TGTGCCAGCACCCTGACCCGCTCCTACAATGAGCAGTTCTTC
TRBJ2-7 TRBV29-1 TRBD1 few CSAGTAGPYEQYF TGCAGCGCTGGGACAGCCGGTCCCTACGAGCAGTACTTC
TRBJ1-1 TRBV28 NA NA CASSLFSLEAFF TGTGCCAGCAGTTTATTTAGCCTTGAAGCTTTCTTT
TRBJ2-7 TRBV29-1 TRBD2 few CSVGRGTSGSFKFEQYF TGCAGCGTTGGACGGGGGACTAGCGGGAGCTTCAAGTTTGAGCAGTACTTC
TRBJ1-3 TRBV6-5 NA NA CASSLIGGNTIYF TGTGCCAGCAGTCTGATAGGTGGAAACACCATATATTTT
TRBJ2-3 TRBV27 NA NA CASSLLPPPRGTDTQYF TGTGCCAGCAGTCTACTCCCGCCCCCTCGGGGCACAGATACGCAGTATTTT
TRBJ2-7 TRBV7-2 TRBD2 NA CASSPGLALYIF TGTGCCAGCAGCCCTGGACTAGCGCTTTACATCTTC
TRBJ2-7 TRBV7-2 TRBD2 NA CASSSWTSGPYEQYF TGTGCCAGCAGCTCCTGGACTAGCGGTCCCTACGAGCAGTACTTC
TRBJ2-7 TRBV20-1 TRBD1 NA CSARQTRGSPYEQYF TGCAGTGCTCGACAAACCAGGGGGTCCCCTTACGAGCAGTACTTC
TRBJ1-2 TRBV29-1 NA few CSVDTGPYGYTF TGCAGCGTTGATACAGGCCCTTATGGCTACACCTTC
TRBJ2-1 TRBV15 NA few CATSRSQFGLFNEQFF TGTGCCACCAGCAGATCCCAATTCGGACTTTTCAATGAGCAGTTCTTC
TRBJ2-2 TRBV30 NA NA CAWRATRGTGELFF TGTGCCTGGAGGGCGACTCGGGGGACCGGGGAGCTGTTTTTT